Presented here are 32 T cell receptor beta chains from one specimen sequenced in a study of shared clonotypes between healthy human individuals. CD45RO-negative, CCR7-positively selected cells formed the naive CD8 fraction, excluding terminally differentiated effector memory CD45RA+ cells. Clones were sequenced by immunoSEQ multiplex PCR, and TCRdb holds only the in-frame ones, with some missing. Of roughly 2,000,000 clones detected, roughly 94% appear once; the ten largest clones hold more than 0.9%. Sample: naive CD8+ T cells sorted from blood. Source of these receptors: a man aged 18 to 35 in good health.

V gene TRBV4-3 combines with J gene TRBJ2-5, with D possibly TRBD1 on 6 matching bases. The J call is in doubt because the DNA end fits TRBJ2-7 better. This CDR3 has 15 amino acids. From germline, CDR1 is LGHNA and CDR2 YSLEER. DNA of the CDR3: TGCGCCAGCAGCCAAGTTCTCCAGGGGTCCTACGAGCAGTACTTC. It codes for CASSQVLQGSYEQYF.

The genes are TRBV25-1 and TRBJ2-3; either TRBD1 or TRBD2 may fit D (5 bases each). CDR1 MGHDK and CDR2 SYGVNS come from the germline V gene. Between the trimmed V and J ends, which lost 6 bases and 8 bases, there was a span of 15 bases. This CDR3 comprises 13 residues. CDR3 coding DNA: TGTGCCAGCAGGGGGGTAAAGAAGCCTACGCAGTATTTT. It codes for CASRGVKKPTQYF.

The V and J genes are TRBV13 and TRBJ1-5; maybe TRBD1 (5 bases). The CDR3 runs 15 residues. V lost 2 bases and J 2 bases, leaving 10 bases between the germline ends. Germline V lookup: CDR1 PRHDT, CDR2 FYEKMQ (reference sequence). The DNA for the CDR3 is TGTGCCAGCAGCTTATCAGGGACGGGCAATCAGCCCCAGCATTTT. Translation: CASSLSGTGNQPQHF.

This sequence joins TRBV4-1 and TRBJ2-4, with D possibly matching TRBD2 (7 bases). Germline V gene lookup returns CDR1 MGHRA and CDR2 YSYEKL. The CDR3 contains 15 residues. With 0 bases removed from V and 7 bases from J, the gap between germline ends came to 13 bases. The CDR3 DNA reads TGCGCCAGCAGCCAAGATCAGGGAGGGGGGAACATTCAGTACTTC. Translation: CASSQDQGGGNIQYF.

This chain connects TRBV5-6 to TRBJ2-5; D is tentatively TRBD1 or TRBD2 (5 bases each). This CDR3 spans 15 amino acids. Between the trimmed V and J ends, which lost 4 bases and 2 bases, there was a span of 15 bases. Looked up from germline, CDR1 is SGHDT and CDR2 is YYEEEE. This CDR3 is CASSGGPQLQETQYF. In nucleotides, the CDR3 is TGTGCCAGCAGCGGGGGACCCCAACTACAAGAGACCCAGTACTTC. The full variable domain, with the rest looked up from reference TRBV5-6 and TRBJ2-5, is DAGVTQSPTHLIKTRGQQVTLRCSPKSGHDTVSWYQQALGQGPQFIFQYYEEEERQRGNFPDRFSGHQFPNYSSELNVNALLLGDSALYLCASSGGPQLQETQYFGPGTRLLVL.

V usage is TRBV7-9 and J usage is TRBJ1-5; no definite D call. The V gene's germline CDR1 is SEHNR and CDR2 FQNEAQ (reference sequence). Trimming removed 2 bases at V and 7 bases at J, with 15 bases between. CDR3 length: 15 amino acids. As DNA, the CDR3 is TGTGCCAGCAGCTTAACTGGGGTCGGTGAGCAGCCCCAGCATTTT. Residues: CASSLTGVGEQPQHF.

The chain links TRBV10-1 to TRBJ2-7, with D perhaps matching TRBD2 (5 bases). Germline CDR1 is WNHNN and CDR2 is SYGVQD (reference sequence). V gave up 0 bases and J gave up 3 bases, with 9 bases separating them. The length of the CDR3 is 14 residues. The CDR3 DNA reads TGCGCCAGCAGTGAGTCCTCTGAGGGCTACGAGCAGTACTTC. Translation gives CASSESSEGYEQYF.

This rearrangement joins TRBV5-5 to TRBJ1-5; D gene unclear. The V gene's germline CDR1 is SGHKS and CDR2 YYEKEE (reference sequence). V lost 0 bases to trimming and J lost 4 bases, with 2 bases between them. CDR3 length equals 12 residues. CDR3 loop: CASSLGNQPQHF. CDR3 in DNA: TGTGCCAGCAGCTTGGGAAATCAGCCCCAGCATTTT.

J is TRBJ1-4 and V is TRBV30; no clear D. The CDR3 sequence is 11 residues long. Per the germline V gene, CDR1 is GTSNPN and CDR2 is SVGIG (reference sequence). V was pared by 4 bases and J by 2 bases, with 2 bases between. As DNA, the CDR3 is TGTGCCTGGAATACTAATGAAAAACTGTTTTTT. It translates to CAWNTNEKLFF.

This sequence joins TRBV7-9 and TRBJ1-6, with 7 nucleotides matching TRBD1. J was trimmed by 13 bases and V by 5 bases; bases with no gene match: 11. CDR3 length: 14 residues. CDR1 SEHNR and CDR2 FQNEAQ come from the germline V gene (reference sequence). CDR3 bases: TGTGCCAGCAGCGAAGGACAGGTGCCTCCGCCCCTCCACTTT. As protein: CASSEGQVPPPLHF.

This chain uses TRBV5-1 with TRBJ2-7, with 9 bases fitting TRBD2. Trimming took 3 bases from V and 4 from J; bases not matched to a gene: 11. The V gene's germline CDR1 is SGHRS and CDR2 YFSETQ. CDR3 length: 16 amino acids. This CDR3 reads CASSSSELAGLYEQYF. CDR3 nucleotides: TGCGCCAGCAGCTCGTCGGAACTAGCGGGTCTTTACGAGCAGTACTTC.

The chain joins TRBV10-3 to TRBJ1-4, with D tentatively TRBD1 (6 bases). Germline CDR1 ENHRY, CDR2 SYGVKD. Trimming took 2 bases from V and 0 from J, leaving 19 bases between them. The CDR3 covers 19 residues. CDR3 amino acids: CAISEGGQAASPTNEKLFF. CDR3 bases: TGTGCCATCAGTGAGGGGGGGCAGGCGGCATCACCAACTAATGAAAAACTGTTTTTT.

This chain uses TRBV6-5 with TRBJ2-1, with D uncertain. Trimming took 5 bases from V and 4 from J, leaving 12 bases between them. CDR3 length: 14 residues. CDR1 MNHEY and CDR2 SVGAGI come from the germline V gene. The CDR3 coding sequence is TGTGCCAGCAGTCAAATTACGCAATACAATGAGCAGTTCTTC. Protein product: CASSQITQYNEQFF.

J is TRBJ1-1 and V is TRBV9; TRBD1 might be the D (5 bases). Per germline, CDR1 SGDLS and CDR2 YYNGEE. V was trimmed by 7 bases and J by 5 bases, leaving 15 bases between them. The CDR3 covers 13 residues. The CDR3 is CASSYQGETEAFF. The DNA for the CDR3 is TGTGCCAGCTCCTACCAGGGAGAGACTGAAGCTTTCTTT.

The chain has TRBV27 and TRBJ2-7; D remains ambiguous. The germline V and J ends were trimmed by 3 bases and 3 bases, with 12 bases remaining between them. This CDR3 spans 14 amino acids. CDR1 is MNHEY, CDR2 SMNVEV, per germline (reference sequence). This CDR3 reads CASSFGVTGYEQYF. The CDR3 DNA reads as TGTGCCAGCAGTTTCGGAGTCACCGGCTACGAGCAGTACTTC.

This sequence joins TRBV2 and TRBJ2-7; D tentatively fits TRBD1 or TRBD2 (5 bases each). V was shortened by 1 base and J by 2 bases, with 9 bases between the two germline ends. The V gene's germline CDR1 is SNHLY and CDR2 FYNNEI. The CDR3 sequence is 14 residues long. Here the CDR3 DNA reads TGTGCCAGCAGTGAAGTGATGGGACCCTACGAGCAGTACTTC. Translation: CASSEVMGPYEQYF.

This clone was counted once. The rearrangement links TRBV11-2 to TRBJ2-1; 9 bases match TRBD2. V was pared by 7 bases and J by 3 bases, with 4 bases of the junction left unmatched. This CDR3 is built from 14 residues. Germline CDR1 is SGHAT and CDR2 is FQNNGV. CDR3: CASTAGGYYNEQFF. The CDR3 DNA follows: TGTGCCAGCACAGCGGGGGGCTACTACAATGAGCAGTTCTTC.

For the CDR3, the DNA is TGTGCCAGCAGCTTAACTTCCGAAGGGGGCGAGCAGTACTTC. Protein sequence: CASSLTSEGGEQYF. V and J are TRBV7-6 and TRBJ2-7, with a possible D match to TRBD1 (6 bases). Trimming took 2 bases from V and 6 from J, leaving 14 bases between them. CDR1 and CDR2 from the germline V gene are SGHVS and FNYEAQ. The CDR3 sequence is 14 residues long.

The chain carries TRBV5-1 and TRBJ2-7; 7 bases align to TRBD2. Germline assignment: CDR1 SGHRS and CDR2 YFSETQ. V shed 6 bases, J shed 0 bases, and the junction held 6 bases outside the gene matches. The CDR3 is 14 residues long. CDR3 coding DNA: TGCGCCAGCACCGTCGGGGGGATCTCCTACGAGCAGTACTTC. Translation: CASTVGGISYEQYF. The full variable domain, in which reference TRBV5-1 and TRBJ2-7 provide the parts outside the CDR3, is KAGVTQTPRYLIKTRGQQVTLSCSPISGHRSVSWYQQTPGQGLQFLFEYFSETQRNKGNFPGRFSGRQFSNSRSEMNVSTLELGDSALYLCASTVGGISYEQYFGPGTRLTVT.

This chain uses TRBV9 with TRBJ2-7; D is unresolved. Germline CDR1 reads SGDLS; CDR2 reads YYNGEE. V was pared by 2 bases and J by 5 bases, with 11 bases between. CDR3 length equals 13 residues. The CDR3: CASSVGTDDEQYF. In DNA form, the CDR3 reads TGTGCCAGCAGCGTCGGAACGGACGACGAGCAGTACTTC. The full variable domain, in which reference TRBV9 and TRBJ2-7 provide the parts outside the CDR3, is DSGVTQTPKHLITATGQRVTLRCSPRSGDLSVYWYQQSLDQGLQFLIQYYNGEERAKGNILERFSAQQFPDLHSELNLSSLELGDSALYFCASSVGTDDEQYFGPGTRLTVT.

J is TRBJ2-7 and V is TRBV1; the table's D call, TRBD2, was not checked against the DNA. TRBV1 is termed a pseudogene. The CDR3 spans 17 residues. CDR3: CTSSRRLAGVVLREQYF. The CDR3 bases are TGCACCAGCAGCCGCCGACTAGCGGGAGTAGTTCTGCGCGAGCAGTACTTC.

CDR3 sequence reads: CASSPYRSYNEQFF. CDR3 nucleotides: TGTGCCAGCAGCCCCTATAGGTCCTACAATGAGCAGTTCTTC. The rearrangement uses TRBV4-2 and TRBJ2-1; D remains unclear. Trimming stripped 4 bases from V and 1 base from J, with 8 bases between. Per the germline V gene, CDR1 is LGHNA and CDR2 is YNFKEQ. This CDR3 comprises 14 residues.

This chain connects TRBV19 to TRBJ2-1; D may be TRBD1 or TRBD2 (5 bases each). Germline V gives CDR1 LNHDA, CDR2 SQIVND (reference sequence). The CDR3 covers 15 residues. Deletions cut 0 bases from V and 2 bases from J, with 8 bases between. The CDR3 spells CASSIDPGPYNEQFF. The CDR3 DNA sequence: TGTGCCAGTAGTATAGACCCGGGGCCCTACAATGAGCAGTTCTTC.

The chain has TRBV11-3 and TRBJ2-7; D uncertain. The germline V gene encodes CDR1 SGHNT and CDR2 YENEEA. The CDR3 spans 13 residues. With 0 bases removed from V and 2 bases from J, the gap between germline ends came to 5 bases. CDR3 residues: CASSLDPTYEQYF. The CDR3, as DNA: TGTGCCAGCAGCTTAGACCCGACCTACGAGCAGTACTTC.

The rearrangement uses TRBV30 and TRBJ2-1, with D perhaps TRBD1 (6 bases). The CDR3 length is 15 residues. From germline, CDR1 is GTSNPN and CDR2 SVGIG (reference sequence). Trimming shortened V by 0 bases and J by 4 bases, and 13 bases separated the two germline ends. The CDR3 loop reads CAWSVDGRGYNEQFF. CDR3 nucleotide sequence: TGTGCCTGGAGTGTGGACGGAAGGGGGTACAATGAGCAGTTCTTC.

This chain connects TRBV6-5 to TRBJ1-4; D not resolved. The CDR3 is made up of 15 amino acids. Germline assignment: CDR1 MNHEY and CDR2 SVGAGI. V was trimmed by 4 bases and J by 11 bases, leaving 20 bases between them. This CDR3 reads CASSFAAEGVWKLFF. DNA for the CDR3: TGTGCCAGCAGTTTCGCAGCAGAAGGAGTGTGGAAACTGTTTTTT.

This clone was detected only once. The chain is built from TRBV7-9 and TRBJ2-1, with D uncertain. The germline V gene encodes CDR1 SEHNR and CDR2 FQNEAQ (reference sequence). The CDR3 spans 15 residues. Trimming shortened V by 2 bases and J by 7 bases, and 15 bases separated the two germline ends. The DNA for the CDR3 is TGTGCCAGCAGCTTAAGTTCAATGGCGGAGAATGAGCAGTTCTTC. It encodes CASSLSSMAENEQFF.

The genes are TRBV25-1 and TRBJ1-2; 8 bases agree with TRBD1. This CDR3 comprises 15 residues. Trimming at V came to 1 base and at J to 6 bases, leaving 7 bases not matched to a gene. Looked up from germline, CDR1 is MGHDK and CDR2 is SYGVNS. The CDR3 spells CASSEFGQGVDGYTF. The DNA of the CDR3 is TGTGCCAGCAGTGAATTTGGACAGGGAGTCGATGGCTACACCTTC.

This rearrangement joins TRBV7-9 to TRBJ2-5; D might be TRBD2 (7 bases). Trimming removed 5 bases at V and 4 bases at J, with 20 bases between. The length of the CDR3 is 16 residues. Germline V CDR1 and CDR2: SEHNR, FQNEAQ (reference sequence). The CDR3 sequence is CASSLQGGGAGETQYF. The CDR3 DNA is TGTGCCAGCAGCCTACAAGGGGGGGGAGCAGGAGAGACCCAGTACTTC.

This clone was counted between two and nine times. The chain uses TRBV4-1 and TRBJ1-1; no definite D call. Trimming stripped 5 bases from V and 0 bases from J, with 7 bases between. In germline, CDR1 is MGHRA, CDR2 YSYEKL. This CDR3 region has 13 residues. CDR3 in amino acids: CASSYRVNTEAFF. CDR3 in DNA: TGCGCCAGCAGCTACCGGGTGAACACTGAAGCTTTCTTT.

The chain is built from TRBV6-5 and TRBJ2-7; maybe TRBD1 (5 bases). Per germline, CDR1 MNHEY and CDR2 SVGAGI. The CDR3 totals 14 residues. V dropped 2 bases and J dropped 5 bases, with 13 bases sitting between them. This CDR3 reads CASSYATTGDEQYF. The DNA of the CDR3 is TGTGCCAGCAGTTACGCAACTACAGGAGACGAGCAGTACTTC.

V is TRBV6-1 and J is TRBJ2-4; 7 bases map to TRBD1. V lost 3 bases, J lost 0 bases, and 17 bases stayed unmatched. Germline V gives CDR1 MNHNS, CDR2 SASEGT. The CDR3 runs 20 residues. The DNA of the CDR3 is TGTGCCAGCAGTGAGTGGGAAGGGACAGAATTGGACATAGCCAAAAACATTCAGTACTTC. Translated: CASSEWEGTELDIAKNIQYF.